This T cell receptor (beta chain) comes out of a study of blood T cell repertoires in COVID-19. Study-wide context: Material from acute and convalescent COVID-19 was sourced from the United States, Italy and Spain. PBMCs, B-cell-depleted T cells, or T cells were the source of the cDNA or gDNA that made up the material.

CDR3 length: 16 residues. The V segment lost 2 bases and the J segment 0 bases; nucleotides outside the gene matches: 4. Germline CDR1 is SGHTA and CDR2 is FQGTGA. Some clones are missing from TCRdb's copy, which holds only in-frame ones; the method was immunoSEQ multiplex PCR. This table holds around 250,000 clones, around 88% found once. Those who participated ranged in age from roughly 18 to 100 years and resided in 20 to 30 US areas. Cohort 3 recovery required two negative PCRs, clearance, or symptom resolution. Sequenced input: PBMCs or T cells enriched from blood (not recorded which). The clonotype comes from a woman in her 50s who had recovered from COVID-19. The gene calls are TRBV7-3 and TRBJ2-3, with 8 nucleotides matching TRBD2. CDR3 sequence reads: CASSLLAGTSTDTQYF. DNA of the CDR3: TGTGCCAGCAGCTTATTAGCGGGAACTAGCACAGATACGCAGTATTTT.